This T cell receptor (beta chain) comes out of a study of beta chain features in type 1 diabetes. Study-wide context: Patients were similar to healthy donors in age and gender (as well as in cell yields). Overall study findings and caveats: Type 1 diabetes patients had moderately but significantly shorter TCRB CDR3s in all four CD4+ subsets. Naive, central memory and regulatory TCRB repertoires appeared more similar among patients than healthy donors.

All sorted populations exceeded 98% purity. Unmatched junction bases numbered 7, after V lost 8 bases and J lost 9 bases. This CDR3 contains 13 residues. CDR1 is ENHRY, CDR2 SYGVKD, per germline. The whole isolated RNA underwent reverse transcription, so sequencing captured expressed TCRB transcripts. Sequencing used immunoSEQ multiplex PCR; TCRdb keeps in-frame clones, though not all of them. The sample consists of roughly 300,000 clones, around 9% of them appearing once. About this clone: Its antigen is not identified.

Sequenced input: central memory CD4+ T cells from blood. This TCR was recovered from a man aged 25-45 years with type 1 diabetes. V is TRBV10-3 and J is TRBJ1-5, with TRBD1 matching over 10 bases. CDR3 loop: CAISRDRGLPQHF. The CDR3 nucleotides read TGTGCCATCTCCCGGGACAGGGGTTTGCCCCAGCATTTT.